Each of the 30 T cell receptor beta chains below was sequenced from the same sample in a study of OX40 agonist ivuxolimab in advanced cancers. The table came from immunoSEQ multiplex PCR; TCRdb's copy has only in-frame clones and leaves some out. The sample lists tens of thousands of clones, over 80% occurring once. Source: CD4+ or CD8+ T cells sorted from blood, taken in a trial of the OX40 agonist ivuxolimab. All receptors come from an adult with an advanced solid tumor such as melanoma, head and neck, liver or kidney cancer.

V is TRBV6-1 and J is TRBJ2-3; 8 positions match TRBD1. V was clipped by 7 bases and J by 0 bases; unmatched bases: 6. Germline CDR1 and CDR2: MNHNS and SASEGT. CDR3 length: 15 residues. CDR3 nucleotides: TGTGCCAGCACCAGGACAGGGTGGAGCACAGATACGCAGTATTTT. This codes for CASTRTGWSTDTQYF.

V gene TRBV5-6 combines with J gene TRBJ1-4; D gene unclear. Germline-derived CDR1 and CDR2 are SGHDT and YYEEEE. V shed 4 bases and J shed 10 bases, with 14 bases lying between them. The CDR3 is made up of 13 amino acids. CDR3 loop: CASSTLNEGKLFF. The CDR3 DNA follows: TGTGCCAGCAGCACGCTGAATGAGGGAAAACTGTTTTTT.

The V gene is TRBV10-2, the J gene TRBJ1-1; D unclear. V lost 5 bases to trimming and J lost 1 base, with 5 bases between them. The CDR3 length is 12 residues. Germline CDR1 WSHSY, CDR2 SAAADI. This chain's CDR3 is CASSSGNTEAFF. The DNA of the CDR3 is TGCGCCAGCAGTTCAGGGAACACTGAAGCTTTCTTT.

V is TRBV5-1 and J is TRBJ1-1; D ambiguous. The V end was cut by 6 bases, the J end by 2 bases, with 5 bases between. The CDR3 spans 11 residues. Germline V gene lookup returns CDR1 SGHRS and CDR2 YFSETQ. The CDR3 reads CASMGNTEAFF. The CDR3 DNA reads TGCGCCAGCATGGGCAACACTGAAGCTTTCTTT. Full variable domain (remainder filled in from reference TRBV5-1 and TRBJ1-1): KAGVTQTPRYLIKTRGQQVTLSCSPISGHRSVSWYQQTPGQGLQFLFEYFSETQRNKGNFPGRFSGRQFSNSRSEMNVSTLELGDSALYLCASMGNTEAFFGQGTRLTVV.

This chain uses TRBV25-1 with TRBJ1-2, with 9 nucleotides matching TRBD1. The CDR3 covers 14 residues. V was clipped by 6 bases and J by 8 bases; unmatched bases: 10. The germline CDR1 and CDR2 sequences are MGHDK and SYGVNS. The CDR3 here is CASSGGTGSGGYTF. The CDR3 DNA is TGTGCCAGCAGCGGAGGGACAGGGAGTGGCGGCTACACCTTC.

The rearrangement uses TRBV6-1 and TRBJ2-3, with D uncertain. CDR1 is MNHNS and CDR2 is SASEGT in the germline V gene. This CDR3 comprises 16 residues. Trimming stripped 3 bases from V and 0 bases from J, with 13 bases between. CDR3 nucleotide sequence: TGTGCCAGCAGTGAGGCGTTGGGCCCTAGCACAGATACGCAGTATTTT. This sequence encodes CASSEALGPSTDTQYF.

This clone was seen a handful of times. The CDR3 region is CASSFRTEAFF. CDR3 coding DNA: TGTGCCAGCAGCTTCCGCACTGAAGCTTTCTTT. The genes are TRBV5-6 and TRBJ1-1; D remains unclear. The CDR3 consists of 11 residues. The V gene's germline CDR1 is SGHDT and CDR2 YYEEEE. The V gene lost 2 bases and the J gene lost 4 bases, with 3 bases spanning the gap.

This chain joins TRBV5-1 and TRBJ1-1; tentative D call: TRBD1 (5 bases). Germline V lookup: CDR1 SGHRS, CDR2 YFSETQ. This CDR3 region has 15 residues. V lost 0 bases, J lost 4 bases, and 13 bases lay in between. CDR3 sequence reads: CASSLEWVGGTEAFF. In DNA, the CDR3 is TGCGCCAGCAGCTTGGAGTGGGTCGGGGGCACTGAAGCTTTCTTT. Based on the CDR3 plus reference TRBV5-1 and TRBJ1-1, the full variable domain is KAGVTQTPRYLIKTRGQQVTLSCSPISGHRSVSWYQQTPGQGLQFLFEYFSETQRNKGNFPGRFSGRQFSNSRSEMNVSTLELGDSALYLCASSLEWVGGTEAFFGQGTRLTVV.

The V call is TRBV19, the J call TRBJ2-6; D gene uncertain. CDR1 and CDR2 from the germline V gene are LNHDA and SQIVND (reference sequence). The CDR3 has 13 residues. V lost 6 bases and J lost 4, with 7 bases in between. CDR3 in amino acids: CASRAGGANVLTF. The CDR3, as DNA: TGTGCCAGTAGGGCCGGGGGGGCCAACGTCCTGACTTTC.

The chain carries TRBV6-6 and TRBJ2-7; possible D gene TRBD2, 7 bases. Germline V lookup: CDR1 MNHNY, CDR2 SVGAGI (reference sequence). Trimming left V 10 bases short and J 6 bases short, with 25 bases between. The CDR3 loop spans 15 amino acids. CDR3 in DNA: TGTGCCACATCAGTGGTAGGGGGGGGGCAAGGCGAGCAGTACTTC. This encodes CATSVVGGGQGEQYF.

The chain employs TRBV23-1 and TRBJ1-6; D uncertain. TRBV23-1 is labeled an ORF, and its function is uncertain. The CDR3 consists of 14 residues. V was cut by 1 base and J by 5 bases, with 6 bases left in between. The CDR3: CASSQWRDNSPLHF. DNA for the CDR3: TGCGCCAGCAGTCAATGGAGGGATAATTCACCCCTCCACTTT.

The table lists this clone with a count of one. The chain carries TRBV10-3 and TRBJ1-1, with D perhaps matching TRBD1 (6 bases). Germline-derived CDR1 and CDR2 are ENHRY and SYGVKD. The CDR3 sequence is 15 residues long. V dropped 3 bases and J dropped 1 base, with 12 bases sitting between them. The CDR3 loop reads CAISDRGGQNTEAFF. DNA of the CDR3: TGTGCCATCAGTGATCGGGGGGGACAGAACACTGAAGCTTTCTTT.

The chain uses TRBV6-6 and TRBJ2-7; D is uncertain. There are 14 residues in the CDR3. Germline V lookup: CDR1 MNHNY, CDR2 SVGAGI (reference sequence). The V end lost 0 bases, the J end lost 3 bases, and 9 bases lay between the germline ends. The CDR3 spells CASSYSSRFYEQYF. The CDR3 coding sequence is TGTGCCAGCAGTTACTCGAGCCGATTCTACGAGCAGTACTTC.

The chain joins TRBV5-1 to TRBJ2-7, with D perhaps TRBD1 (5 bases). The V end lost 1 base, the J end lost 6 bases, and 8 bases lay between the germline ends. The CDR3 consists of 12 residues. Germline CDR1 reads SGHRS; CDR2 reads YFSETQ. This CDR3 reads CASSLSRVEQYF. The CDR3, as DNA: TGCGCCAGCAGCTTGAGCAGGGTCGAGCAGTACTTC. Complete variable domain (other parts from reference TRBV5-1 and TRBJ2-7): KAGVTQTPRYLIKTRGQQVTLSCSPISGHRSVSWYQQTPGQGLQFLFEYFSETQRNKGNFPGRFSGRQFSNSRSEMNVSTLELGDSALYLCASSLSRVEQYFGPGTRLTVT.

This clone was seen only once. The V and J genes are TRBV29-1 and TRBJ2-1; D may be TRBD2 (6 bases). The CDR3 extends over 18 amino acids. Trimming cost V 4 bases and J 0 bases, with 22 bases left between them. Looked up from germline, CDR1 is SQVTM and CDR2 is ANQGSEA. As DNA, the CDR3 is TGCAGCGTTGCGGTTTTAAGACTAGACCAACCCTCCTACAATGAGCAGTTCTTC. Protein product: CSVAVLRLDQPSYNEQFF.

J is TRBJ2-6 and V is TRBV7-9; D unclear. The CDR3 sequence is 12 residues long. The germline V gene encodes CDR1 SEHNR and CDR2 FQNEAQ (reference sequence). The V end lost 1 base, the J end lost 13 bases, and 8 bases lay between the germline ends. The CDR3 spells CASSLGSEVLTF. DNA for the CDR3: TGTGCCAGCAGCTTAGGCTCAGAAGTCCTGACTTTC.

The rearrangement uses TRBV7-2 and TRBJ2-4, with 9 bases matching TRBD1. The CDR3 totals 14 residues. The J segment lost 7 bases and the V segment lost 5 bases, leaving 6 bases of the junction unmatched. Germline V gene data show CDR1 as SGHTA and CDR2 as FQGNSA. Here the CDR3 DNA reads TGTGCCAGCAGCCCCGACAGGGGGATCAACATTCAGTACTTC. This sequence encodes CASSPDRGINIQYF.

Here the CDR3 reads CASSSRDQGMSSGANVLTF. Written as DNA, the CDR3 is TGCGCCAGCAGCTCCCGGGATCAGGGGATGTCCTCTGGGGCCAACGTCCTGACTTTC. V gene TRBV5-1 combines with J gene TRBJ2-6, with a weak D call TRBD1 (6 bases). CDR1 and CDR2 (germline): SGHRS, YFSETQ. CDR3 length: 19 amino acids. The ends were cut back, 3 bases at V and 0 bases at J, with 19 bases in the middle. The entire variable domain, with the rest obtained from reference TRBV5-1 and TRBJ2-6, is as follows: KAGVTQTPRYLIKTRGQQVTLSCSPISGHRSVSWYQQTPGQGLQFLFEYFSETQRNKGNFPGRFSGRQFSNSRSEMNVSTLELGDSALYLCASSSRDQGMSSGANVLTFGAGSRLTVL.

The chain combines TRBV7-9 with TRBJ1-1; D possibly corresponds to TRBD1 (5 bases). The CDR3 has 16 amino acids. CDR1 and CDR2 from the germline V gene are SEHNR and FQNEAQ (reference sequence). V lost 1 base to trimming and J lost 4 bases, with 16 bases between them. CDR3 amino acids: CASSLGATGPGTEAFF. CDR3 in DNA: TGTGCCAGCAGCTTAGGGGCCACGGGGCCCGGCACTGAAGCTTTCTTT.

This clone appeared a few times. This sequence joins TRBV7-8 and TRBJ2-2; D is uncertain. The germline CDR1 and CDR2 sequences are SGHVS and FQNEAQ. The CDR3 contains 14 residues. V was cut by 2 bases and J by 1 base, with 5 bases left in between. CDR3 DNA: TGTGCCAGCAGCTTACAGATGAACACCGGGGAGCTGTTTTTT. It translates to CASSLQMNTGELFF.

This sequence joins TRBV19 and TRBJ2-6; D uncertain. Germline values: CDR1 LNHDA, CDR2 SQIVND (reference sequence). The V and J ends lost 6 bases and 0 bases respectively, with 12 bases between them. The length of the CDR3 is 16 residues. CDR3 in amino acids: CASSRDSSSGANVLTF. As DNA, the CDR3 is TGTGCCAGTAGCAGAGATTCCAGCTCTGGGGCCAACGTCCTGACTTTC. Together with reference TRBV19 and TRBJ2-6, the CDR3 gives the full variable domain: DGGITQSPKYLFRKEGQNVTLSCEQNLNHDAMYWYRQDPGQGLRLIYYSQIVNDFQKGDIAEGYSVSREKKESFPLTVTSAQKNPTAFYLCASSRDSSSGANVLTFGAGSRLTVL.

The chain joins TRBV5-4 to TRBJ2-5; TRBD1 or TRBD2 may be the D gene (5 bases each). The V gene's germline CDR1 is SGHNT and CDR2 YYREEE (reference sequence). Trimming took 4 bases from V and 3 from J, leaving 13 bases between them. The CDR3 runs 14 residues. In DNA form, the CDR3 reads TGTGCCAGCAGCGGGCCGGGACCCGAAGAGACCCAGTACTTC. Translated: CASSGPGPEETQYF.

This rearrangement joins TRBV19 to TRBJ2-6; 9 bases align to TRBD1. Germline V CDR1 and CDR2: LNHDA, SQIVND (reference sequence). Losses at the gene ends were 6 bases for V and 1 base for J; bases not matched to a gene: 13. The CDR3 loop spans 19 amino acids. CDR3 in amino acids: CASSIPWGQGRSGANVLTF. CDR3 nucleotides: TGTGCCAGTAGCATCCCGTGGGGACAGGGACGATCTGGGGCCAACGTCCTGACTTTC.

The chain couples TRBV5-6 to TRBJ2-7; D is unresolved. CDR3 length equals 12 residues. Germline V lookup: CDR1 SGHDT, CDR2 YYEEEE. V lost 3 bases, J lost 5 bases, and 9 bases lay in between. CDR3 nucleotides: TGTGCCAGCAGCTCCCTACTACACGAGCAGTACTTC. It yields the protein CASSSLLHEQYF.

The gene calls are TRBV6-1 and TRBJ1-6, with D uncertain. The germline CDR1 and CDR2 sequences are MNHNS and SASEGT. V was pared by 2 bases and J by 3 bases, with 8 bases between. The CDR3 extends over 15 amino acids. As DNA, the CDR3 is TGTGCCAGCAGTGAACTTGGAGTCTATAATTCACCCCTCCACTTT. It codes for CASSELGVYNSPLHF.

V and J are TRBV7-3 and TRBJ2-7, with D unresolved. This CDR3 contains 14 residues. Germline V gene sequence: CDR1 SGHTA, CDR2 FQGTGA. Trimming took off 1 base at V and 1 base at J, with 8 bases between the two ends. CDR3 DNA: TGTGCCAGCAGCTTAAACGCCGGATCCTACGAGCAGTACTTC. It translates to CASSLNAGSYEQYF.

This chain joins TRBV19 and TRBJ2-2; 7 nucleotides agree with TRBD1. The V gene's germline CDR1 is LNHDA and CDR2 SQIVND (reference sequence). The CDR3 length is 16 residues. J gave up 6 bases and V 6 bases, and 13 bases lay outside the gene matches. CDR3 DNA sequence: TGTGCCAGTAGGAAGGAGGACAGGTCAATCGCCGGGGAGCTGTTTTTT. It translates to CASRKEDRSIAGELFF.

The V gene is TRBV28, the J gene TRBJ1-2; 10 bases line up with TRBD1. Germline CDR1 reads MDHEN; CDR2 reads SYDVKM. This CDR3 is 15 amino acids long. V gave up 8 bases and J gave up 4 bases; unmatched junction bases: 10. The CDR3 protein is CASARETGGGYGYTF. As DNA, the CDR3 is TGTGCCAGCGCTAGGGAGACAGGGGGCGGCTATGGCTACACCTTC.

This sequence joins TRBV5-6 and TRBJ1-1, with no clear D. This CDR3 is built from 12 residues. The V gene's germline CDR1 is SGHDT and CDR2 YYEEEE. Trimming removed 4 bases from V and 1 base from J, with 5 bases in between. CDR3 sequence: CASSRGNTEAFF. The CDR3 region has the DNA TGTGCCAGCAGCCGCGGGAACACTGAAGCTTTCTTT.

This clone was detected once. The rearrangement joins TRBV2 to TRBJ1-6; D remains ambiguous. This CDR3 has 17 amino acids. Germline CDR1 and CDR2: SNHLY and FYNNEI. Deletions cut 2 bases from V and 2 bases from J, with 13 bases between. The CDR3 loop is CASSELPRGAYNSPLHF. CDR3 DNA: TGTGCCAGCAGTGAACTACCCCGGGGTGCCTATAATTCACCCCTCCACTTT.